The sequence of this T cell receptor (beta chain) was determined in a study of T cell responses to AZD1222 COVID-19 vaccine (dated by TCRdb to about 2021). Some background on the complete study: A total of about 230 trial participants underwent TCR sequencing, of whom 200 to 220 received two doses of AZD1222 and roughly 25 received two doses of the MenACWY control vaccine. Enrollment into the trials was organized by age into subgroups of 18-55, 56-69 and 70-plus years, and those subgroups contained about 150, 27 and 61 TCR-sequenced participants, respectively. What the work shows at the level of the full study, not this receptor alone: In the small 56-69-year group, the increase in depth fell short of significance, most likely because of low power. The vaccine-associated CD4 TCRs covered the entire spike protein, and the dominant responses fell in regions 160-218 and 743-854. Conclusions about previously exposed vaccinees were limited because only six or seven AZD1222 recipients were SARS-CoV-2 seropositive at baseline. Most participants were white British and females outnumbered males, and the authors suggested that clonal diversity may have been underestimated. Nearly half of unique spike-specific TCRs reportedly recognized epitopes outside regions mutated in the B.1.351 and B.1.1.7 variants. After two AZD1222 doses, spike-specific TCR breadth and depth were significantly higher than at day 0 and than in MenACWY recipients. Because no day 14 peak-response samples were available, repertoires were characterized only after the peak T cell response.

As regards this clone: The target of this receptor is not known. Nothing much larger sits one base from this clone, and base qualities are not available.

The CDR3 regions of human TCRbeta chains were subjected to immunosequencing. The paper's processing steps were these. TCRs in the repertoires were compared against a reference library of SARS-CoV-2-specific TCRs that had been generated with the MIRA antigen-specificity platform. Breadth meant the fraction of unique TCRs that were SARS-CoV-2-associated, whereas depth meant the fraction of total T cells that were SARS-CoV-2-associated. Using the MIRA data, each spike-specific TCR was mapped to the spike region that the TCR reacts to and placed in a CD4 or CD8 class. Log10-transformed breadth and depth values were compared by one-way ANOVA with Sidak's multiple comparisons tests. TCRdb provides this immuneACCESS table in a form limited to in-frame rearrangements. Some clones are lacking; in checked studies, under half of them reflect an unresolved V gene, and why the rest are absent is not known. The V and J calls and clone size are taken from that table; D and trimming were inferred from the DNA. Present in this sample are about 75,000 clones, approximately 88% of which were seen just once. The ten most abundant clones make up about 9.1% of the sample.

The sample's time point, from its label and the paper: about 28 days (+/-7) after the second vaccine dose. The intended sense of this specimen's treatment or condition label: meningococcal conjugate vaccine given as trial control. Vaccinee samples came from UK trials COV001 and COV002, including a single-blind randomized controlled phase 2/3 trial of AZD1222 (ChAdOx1 nCoV-19) in healthy adults. For TCRbeta chain sequencing, PBMC samples from trial participants were taken at day 0 and at day 28 after the second dose. In the germline V gene, CDR1 corresponds to LGHNA and CDR2 to YSLEER. Trimming takes 1 base from V and 1 base from J, and the germline ends sit 4 bases apart. CDR3 length: 14 amino acids, cysteine to phenylalanine. Only the CDR3 DNA stays, 42 bases, in frame from base 1.

The sequence joins TRBV4-3 to TRBJ2-2, with an unclear D gene assignment. This clonotype was sampled from an adult who received the MenACWY meningococcal vaccine as a control. This specimen was peripheral blood, taken 28 days after the second dose of the MenACWY control vaccine. The CDR3 region: CASSQVGNTGELFF. The nucleotide sequence reads TGCGCCAGCAGCCAAGTCGGGAACACCGGGGAGCTGTTTTTT.